This TCR beta chain emerged from a study of metastatic and nonmetastatic thyroid tumors. Using MiXCR, TCRdb reanalyzed the PCR reads. The data contain about 23,000 clones, about 30% of them singletons. Each patient went into thyroid surgery without having received any treatment. This CDR3 is 14 amino acids long. Germline CDR1 and CDR2: DFQATT and SNEGSKA (reference sequence). V dropped 0 bases and J dropped 7 bases, with 15 bases sitting between them. The clonotype comes from a female donor with papillary thyroid cancer or a benign thyroid nodule (not recorded which). Some clones in this sample may be carry-over from other donors' samples. This chain connects TRBV20-1 to TRBJ1-2; weak D call: TRBD1 (6 bases). The sequencing input was tumor tissue. The CDR3 sequence: CSARDRQGRSGYTF. In DNA form, the CDR3 reads TGCAGTGCTAGAGATCGGCAGGGGAGGTCTGGCTACACCTTC.